The 9 T cell receptor beta chains below come from one sample, sequenced in a study of blood T cell repertoires in COVID-19. Here immunoSEQ multiplex PCR was the method, and the copy in TCRdb shows in-frame clones only, minus some. In the table there are about 150,000 clones, approximately 88% of which are singletons. Sequencing was carried out using peripheral blood. The receptors here all came from a human donor in a cohort sampled during active COVID-19.

The CDR3 sequence: CASSLLNGGNTIYF. The CDR3 nucleotides read TGTGCCAGCAGCTTATTGAACGGTGGAAACACCATATATTTT. The V call is TRBV7-9, the J call TRBJ1-3, with D unclear. V was pared by 2 bases and J by 3 bases, with 8 bases between. The CDR3 loop spans 14 amino acids. Germline-derived CDR1 and CDR2 are SEHNR and FQNEAQ (reference sequence). Supplemented by reference TRBV7-9 and TRBJ1-3, the full variable domain reads DTGVSQNPRHKITKRGQNVTFRCDPISEHNRLYWYRQTLGQGPEFLTYFQNEAQLEKSRLLSDRFSAERPKGSFSTLEIQRTEQGDSAMYLCASSLLNGGNTIYFGEGSWLTVV.

The V call is TRBV7-3, the J call TRBJ1-6; perhaps TRBD1 as D (5 bases). V was pared by 5 bases and J by 0 bases, with 11 bases between. CDR3 length: 16 amino acids. Germline CDR1 reads SGHTA; CDR2 reads FQGTGA. The CDR3 region has the DNA TGTGCCAGCAGCCCGGGGGGGAGCTCCTATAATTCACCCCTCCACTTT. Translation: CASSPGGSSYNSPLHF.

The V gene is TRBV7-3, the J gene TRBJ1-1; possibly TRBD1 for D (6 bases). V lost 0 bases and J lost 1, with 9 bases in between. Germline CDR1 reads SGHTA; CDR2 reads FQGTGA. The CDR3 has 15 amino acids. The CDR3 region has the DNA TGTGCCAGCAGCTTAACATGGACAGAGAACACTGAAGCTTTCTTT. As protein: CASSLTWTENTEAFF.

The count of this clone is one. The chain is built from TRBV27 and TRBJ2-1; perhaps TRBD1 as D (6 bases). The V end was cut by 6 bases, the J end by 0 bases, with 9 bases between. The CDR3 is made up of 14 amino acids. Germline CDR1 MNHEY, CDR2 SMNVEV (reference sequence). Here the CDR3 DNA reads TGTGCCAGCAGCCCGACAGGCTCCTACAATGAGCAGTTCTTC. This codes for CASSPTGSYNEQFF.

This sequence joins TRBV30 and TRBJ1-5; no clear D. Germline loops: CDR1 GTSNPN, CDR2 SVGIG (reference sequence). This CDR3 contains 15 residues. Trimming cost V 1 base and J 0 bases, with 10 bases left between them. CDR3 residues: CAWSEETHSNQPQHF. The DNA for the CDR3 is TGTGCCTGGAGTGAAGAGACACATAGCAATCAGCCCCAGCATTTT.

The chain carries TRBV3-1 (or the pseudogene TRBV3-2) and TRBJ2-3, with D unresolved. The CDR3 runs to 11 residues. V was trimmed by 4 bases and J by 5 bases, leaving 4 bases between them. The germline CDR1 and CDR2 sequences are LGHDT and YNNKEL (reference sequence). The CDR3 DNA reads TGTGCCAGCAGCCCAGGAGATACGCAGTATTTT. It codes for CASSPGDTQYF.

The genes are TRBV7-8 and TRBJ1-1; D remains ambiguous. CDR1 SGHVS and CDR2 FQNEAQ come from the germline V gene. This CDR3 spans 13 amino acids. Trimming pared 1 base from V and 7 bases from J, leaving 10 bases between. As DNA, the CDR3 is TGTGCCAGCAGCTTAGAAGAGTGGAGTGAAGCTTTCTTT. As protein: CASSLEEWSEAFF.

The V call is TRBV18, the J call TRBJ2-5; tentatively, D is TRBD2 (6 bases). Germline V lookup: CDR1 KGHSH, CDR2 LQKENI. Trimming cost V 4 bases and J 2 bases, with 11 bases left between them. There are 14 residues in the CDR3. The CDR3 sequence is CASSRGGYQETQYF. The CDR3 DNA reads as TGTGCCAGCTCACGGGGAGGCTATCAAGAGACCCAGTACTTC.

The chain joins TRBV23-1 to TRBJ1-6, with D possibly being TRBD1 (5 bases). TRBV23-1 is identified as an open reading frame with a role that is uncertain. Trimming cost V 3 bases and J 5 bases, with 17 bases left between them. The CDR3 totals 17 residues. The CDR3 reads CASSQQGYGWNNSPLHF. Written as DNA, the CDR3 is TGCGCCAGCAGTCAGCAGGGTTACGGTTGGAATAATTCACCCCTCCACTTT.